This entry features one T cell receptor beta chain sequence. Its target is not known. Deep-level running was used for the assay. Genomic DNA of every subset was divided equally among multiple immunoSEQ plates. Produced via immunoSEQ multiplex PCR; TCRdb's table is partial and in-frame only. There are hundreds of thousands of clones in the sample; 80% to 95% occur only once, and 24% lies in the top ten. Per germline, CDR1 LNHDA and CDR2 SQIVND (reference sequence). Trimming cost V 4 bases and J 4 bases; bases outside gene matches: 9. CDR3 length: 16 amino acids. CD45RO negativity and positive selection for CCR7 defined naive CD8 cells, a population that excluded terminally differentiated effector memory CD45RA+ cells. The sample is drawn from a study of shared clonotypes between healthy human individuals. Whole-study findings and limits: Memory subsets generally showed lower estimated richness than naive subsets. Naive CD4 clonotypes were shared across several donors at around 5%.

The TCR originated in a man under 40 in good health. Sequenced sample: naive CD8+ T cells sorted from blood. J is TRBJ2-5 and V is TRBV19; TRBD1 matches 10 bases. CDR3 coding DNA: TGTGCCAGTAGTAGCGGGACAGGGGTGGTTTTAGAGACCCAGTACTTC. Its translation is CASSSGTGVVLETQYF.